Below are 9 T cell receptor beta chains sequenced from a single sample in a study of breast tumors, draining lymph nodes, adjacent tissues. TCRdb analysed the multiplex PCR reads with MiXCR anew, one entry per CDR3 protein. Of 20,000 to 25,000 distinct CDR3 sequences listed, 50% were seen once; the top ten hold roughly 7.3%. Material: breast tumor tissue. Receptors originate from a female donor with breast cancer. Some clones in this sample may be carry-over from other donors' samples.

The chain links TRBV20-1 to TRBJ1-4; D is ambiguous. The CDR3 length is 12 residues. V dropped 5 bases and J dropped 3 bases, with 7 bases sitting between them. Germline CDR1 is DFQATT and CDR2 is SNEGSKA (reference sequence). CDR3: CSARGSNEKLFF. DNA for the CDR3: TGCAGTGCTCGTGGGTCTAATGAAAAACTGTTTTTT.

The chain combines TRBV30 with TRBJ2-1, with D uncertain. V lost 0 bases, J lost 9 bases, and 6 bases lay in between. Germline values: CDR1 GTSNPN, CDR2 SVGIG (reference sequence). CDR3 length: 11 amino acids. CDR3 DNA: TGTGCCTGGAGTGTGGGTTTTGAGCAGTTCTTC. Amino acids: CAWSVGFEQFF.

The J gene is TRBJ2-6, the V gene TRBV7-3, with TRBD2 matching over 8 bases. Germline V gene data show CDR1 as SGHTA and CDR2 as FQGTGA. The junction had 5 bases not matched to a gene; V was cut back by 3 bases and J by 4 bases. CDR3 size: 16 residues. CDR3 protein: CASSLFLAGGANVLTF. CDR3 DNA sequence: TGTGCCAGCAGCTTGTTCCTAGCGGGCGGGGCCAACGTCCTGACTTTC. The variable domain in full, completed from reference TRBV7-3 and TRBJ2-6, reads GAGVSQTPSNKVTEKGKYVELRCDPISGHTALYWYRQSLGQGPEFLIYFQGTGAADDSGLPNDRFFAVRPEGSVSTLKIQRTERGDSAVYLCASSLFLAGGANVLTFGAGSRLTVL.

This clonotype was seen more than once but under ten times. The chain has TRBV5-6 and TRBJ1-2; 10 positions agree with TRBD1. This CDR3 has 14 amino acids. Germline loops: CDR1 SGHDT, CDR2 YYEEEE. Germline trimming cut 5 bases from V and 3 bases from J; bases unmatched to any gene: 4. CDR3 nucleotides: TGTGCCAGCAGTCCCGGGACAGGGGACTATGGCTACACCTTC. Its translation is CASSPGTGDYGYTF.

Many counts were recorded for this clonotype. The J gene is TRBJ2-7, the V gene TRBV19, with 9 bases identical to TRBD2. CDR1 and CDR2 from the germline V gene are LNHDA and SQIVND (reference sequence). This CDR3 region has 16 residues. After removal of 6 bases from V and 1 base from J, the junction contained 10 bases not matched to a gene. The chain's CDR3 is CASRTIAGEGSYEQYF. The CDR3 DNA reads as TGTGCCAGTAGAACGATAGCGGGAGAGGGGTCCTACGAGCAGTACTTC.

The table lists this clonotype with many counts. The germline gene is not matched at one end of the junction; a read error may be the cause. V and J are TRBV6-6 and TRBJ1-6, with D perhaps TRBD1 (5 bases). Looked up from germline, CDR1 is MNHNY and CDR2 is SVGAGI (reference sequence). The CDR3 sequence is 17 residues long. The CDR3 reads CASSHSSPTVYNSPLHF. CDR3 in DNA: TGTGCCAGCAGTCACTCGAGTCCGACAGTTTATAATTCACCCCTCCACTTT.

This clonotype came up many times. The J gene is TRBJ1-3, the V gene TRBV25-1, with unresolved D. Germline V gene data show CDR1 as MGHDK and CDR2 as SYGVNS. The CDR3 contains 17 residues. Trimming pared 4 bases from V and 0 bases from J, leaving 16 bases between. The CDR3 reads CASSAPFGWGSGNTIYF. Written as DNA, the CDR3 is TGTGCCAGCAGTGCTCCTTTCGGGTGGGGCTCTGGAAACACCATATATTTT.

This clonotype came up many times. Possible read error: a much larger clone is one base away. V gene TRBV20-1 combines with J gene TRBJ2-1, with 10 bases lining up with TRBD1. The CDR3 loop spans 14 amino acids. V gave up 6 bases and J gave up 9 bases; unmatched junction bases: 11. Germline CDR1 reads DFQATT; CDR2 reads SNEGSKA (reference sequence). The CDR3 nucleotides read TGCAGTGCAGCGCTCCGGGACAGGGGAACTGAGCAGTTCTTC. The encoded protein is CSAALRDRGTEQFF.

The table lists this clonotype with many counts. The J gene is TRBJ2-4, the V gene TRBV19; a weak D match, TRBD1 (6 bases). Trimming left V 6 bases short and J 0 bases short, with 15 bases between. The CDR3 has 16 residues. Germline assignment: CDR1 LNHDA and CDR2 SQIVND (reference sequence). The CDR3, as DNA: TGTGCCAGTAGCTTGACAGGAGATCTAGCCAAAAACATTCAGTACTTC. It encodes CASSLTGDLAKNIQYF.